One sample yielded the 13 T cell receptor beta chains listed below, sequenced in a study of T-cell memory formation after mild COVID-19. TCRdb reprocessed the 5' RACE reads via MiXCR and lists one record per CDR3 protein. The sample gives roughly 100,000 distinct CDR3 sequences, about a sixth of which show up once; more than 25% is in the top ten. Sequences were obtained from PBMCs or a T cell subset sorted from them (not recorded which). Receptor source: an adult woman who had mild COVID-19 (a few samples of this study predate the infection). Cell type and time point are not known.

This rearrangement joins TRBV12-3 or TRBV12-4 to TRBJ2-4; 10 positions agree with TRBD2. The CDR3 has 16 amino acids. After removal of 5 bases from V and 1 base from J, the junction contained 5 bases not matched to a gene. The CDR3, as DNA: TGTGCCAGCAGTACGGGACTAGCGCTTGCCAAAAACATTCAGTACTTC. Translating gives CASSTGLALAKNIQYF.

This clonotype has at least ten counts. V is TRBV20-1 and J is TRBJ2-7, with 8 positions matching TRBD1. V gave up 4 bases and J gave up 4 bases; unmatched junction bases: 6. Germline V gene sequence: CDR1 DFQATT, CDR2 SNEGSKA (reference sequence). CDR3 length: 13 amino acids. The DNA for the CDR3 is TGCAGTGCTAAATCACAGGGGGAATACGAGCAGTACTTC. This gives the protein CSAKSQGEYEQYF.

V is TRBV12-3 or TRBV12-4 and J is TRBJ2-7; 9 bases align to TRBD1. J gave up 0 bases and V 6 bases, and 9 bases lay outside the gene matches. This CDR3 has 16 amino acids. The CDR3 sequence is CASSHSGTGTSYEQYF. CDR3 in DNA: TGTGCCAGCAGCCACTCCGGGACAGGGACCTCCTACGAGCAGTACTTC.

V gene TRBV11-2 combines with J gene TRBJ2-1; 9 bases line up with TRBD2. The CDR3 sequence is 15 residues long. Germline V gene lookup returns CDR1 SGHAT and CDR2 FQNNGV. Trimming cost V 3 bases and J 0 bases; bases outside gene matches: 0. The CDR3: CASSFSGGSYNEQFF. In DNA form, the CDR3 reads TGTGCCAGCAGCTTTAGCGGGGGCTCCTACAATGAGCAGTTCTTC.

This clonotype has only a few counts. The chain has TRBV5-1 and TRBJ2-3; 10 positions agree with TRBD1. Trimming cost V 3 bases and J 5 bases; bases outside gene matches: 3. Germline V gene sequence: CDR1 SGHRS, CDR2 YFSETQ. This CDR3 is 14 amino acids long. The CDR3 sequence: CASSSGQGKDTQYF. The CDR3 DNA reads TGCGCCAGCAGCTCGGGACAGGGGAAAGATACGCAGTATTTT.

This clonotype appeared a few times. The chain recombines TRBV7-2 with TRBJ2-2; no clear D gene. Per the germline V gene, CDR1 is SGHTA and CDR2 is FQGNSA. Between the trimmed V and J ends, which lost 3 bases and 3 bases, there was a span of 14 bases. The CDR3 runs 16 residues. CDR3: CASSLYVAAHTGELFF. DNA of the CDR3: TGTGCCAGCAGCTTGTACGTAGCAGCGCACACCGGGGAGCTGTTTTTT. The variable domain in full, with the rest retrieved from reference TRBV7-2 and TRBJ2-2, is GAGVSQSPSNKVTEKGKDVELRCDPISGHTALYWYRQSLGQGLEFLIYFQGNSAPDKSGLPSDRFSAERTGGSVSTLTIQRTQQEDSAVYLCASSLYVAAHTGELFFGEGSRLTVL.

This clonotype was counted between two and nine times. This sequence joins TRBV7-9 and TRBJ2-6; perhaps TRBD1 as D (5 bases). V lost 4 bases, J lost 4 bases, and 11 bases lay in between. Germline V gene lookup returns CDR1 SEHNR and CDR2 FQNEAQ (reference sequence). The CDR3 sequence is 15 residues long. The CDR3 nucleotides read TGTGCCAGCAGCTCCAGCAGGGCCGGGGCCAACGTCCTGACTTTC. Amino acids: CASSSSRAGANVLTF.

This sequence joins TRBV20-1 and TRBJ1-2; D remains unclear. The germline V gene has CDR1 DFQATT and CDR2 SNEGSKA (reference sequence). Trimming took off 3 bases at V and 3 bases at J, with 5 bases between the two ends. The CDR3 is 11 amino acids. The CDR3 is CSARRDYGYTF. The CDR3 DNA follows: TGCAGTGCTAGGAGGGACTATGGCTACACCTTC.

The rearrangement uses TRBV7-6 and TRBJ1-2; 7 bases fit TRBD1. J was trimmed by 0 bases and V by 2 bases; bases with no gene match: 9. Germline CDR1 and CDR2: SGHVS and FNYEAQ. CDR3 length equals 17 residues. The CDR3 protein is CASSLSPGGKTNYGYTF. The CDR3 bases are TGTGCCAGCAGCTTATCCCCAGGGGGGAAGACTAACTATGGCTACACCTTC.

The chain links TRBV20-1 to TRBJ1-4, with D unclear. CDR3 length: 13 residues. Germline lookup yields CDR1 DFQATT and CDR2 SNEGSKA (reference sequence). The V end was cut by 0 bases, the J end by 8 bases, with 10 bases between. The chain's CDR3 is CSARDHSREKLFF. DNA of the CDR3: TGCAGTGCTAGAGATCATAGTAGGGAAAAACTGTTTTTT.

The rearrangement joins TRBV7-9 to TRBJ2-5, with D possibly TRBD2 on 5 matching bases. The length of the CDR3 is 15 residues. Between the trimmed V and J ends, which lost 0 bases and 1 base, there was a span of 9 bases. CDR1 SEHNR and CDR2 FQNEAQ come from the germline V gene (reference sequence). CDR3 bases: TGTGCCAGCAGCTTAGCGGAGGCAGCCCAAGAGACCCAGTACTTC. This encodes CASSLAEAAQETQYF.

J is TRBJ2-7 and V is TRBV4-1; D is unresolved. Germline loops: CDR1 MGHRA, CDR2 YSYEKL. Trimming stripped 0 bases from V and 4 bases from J, with 13 bases between. The CDR3 contains 15 residues. This chain's CDR3 is CASSQEFRPLYEQYF. In DNA, the CDR3 is TGCGCCAGCAGCCAAGAATTCAGGCCACTATACGAGCAGTACTTC.

This clonotype was detected a few times. The chain has TRBV7-9 and TRBJ2-7; 7 bases match TRBD1. The CDR3 runs 15 residues. Trimming cost V 4 bases and J 2 bases; bases outside gene matches: 8. Germline CDR1 is SEHNR and CDR2 is FQNEAQ (reference sequence). This chain's CDR3 is CASSSRDSLTYEQYF. The CDR3 DNA follows: TGTGCCAGCAGCTCCCGGGACAGCTTGACCTACGAGCAGTACTTC.